This TCR beta chain was observed in a study of T cell responses to AZD1222 COVID-19 vaccine. Some clones are missing from TCRdb's copy, which holds only in-frame ones; the method was immunoSEQ multiplex PCR. The sample contains approximately 100,000 clones, about 87% of which appear only once. Germline V lookup: CDR1 SGHAT, CDR2 FQNNGV. V gave up 3 bases and J gave up 4 bases, with 7 bases separating them. The CDR3 length is 12 residues. The J gene is TRBJ2-7, the V gene TRBV11-2, with D possibly matching TRBD1 (6 bases). This sequence originates from an adult in good health. The specimen was peripheral blood, collected on day 0 of AZD1222 vaccination. In DNA, the CDR3 is TGTGCCAGCAGCTTCGGACAGTACGAGCAGTACTTC. This translates into CASSFGQYEQYF.